These 8 T cell receptor beta chains share one sample of origin, sequenced in a study of lymphopenia after photon versus proton radiotherapy. Produced via immunoSEQ multiplex PCR; TCRdb's table is partial and in-frame only. Of 65,000 to 70,000 clones listed, more than 75% are singletons. The sample consisted of peripheral blood, taken from a patient treated with photon-based radiotherapy. Receptors were obtained from a woman in her sixties or seventies with pancreatic cancer.

The rearrangement joins TRBV7-6 to TRBJ2-7; the match to TRBD2 covers 12 bases. The CDR3 is 16 residues long. Germline assignment: CDR1 SGHVS and CDR2 FNYEAQ. V was clipped by 3 bases and J by 2 bases; unmatched bases: 5. CDR3 nucleotides: TGTGCCAGCAGCTTCGCAGGACTAGCGGGACCCTACGAGCAGTACTTC. This sequence encodes CASSFAGLAGPYEQYF.

Points on this clone: One end of the junction is discordant with germline, which a read error may explain. This chain joins TRBV7-7 and TRBJ2-3, with no clear D. Germline V CDR1 and CDR2: SSHAT, FNYEAQ (reference sequence). This CDR3 contains 16 residues. DNA of the CDR3: TGTGCTAGCAGCTTAGGACGGCAGAGGAACACAGATACGCAGTATTTT. Translated, it gives CASSLGRQRNTDTQYF.

The chain uses TRBV6-4 and TRBJ1-2; D remains unclear. The germline gives CDR1 MRHNA, CDR2 SNTAGT. V lost 6 bases and J 8 bases, leaving 19 bases between the germline ends. The CDR3 spans 14 residues. The CDR3 bases are TGTGCCAGCAGAGCGGGTCGCCTACTGGGGGGCTACACCTTC. This encodes CASRAGRLLGGYTF.

This chain links TRBV11-2 with TRBJ2-5; 7 positions match TRBD1. The DNA matches TRBJ2-7 better at its end, which makes the J call doubtful. The CDR3 covers 15 residues. Per germline, CDR1 SGHAT and CDR2 FQNNGV. The CDR3 loop is CASSLDKGGRYEQYF. CDR3 bases: TGTGCCAGCAGCTTAGATAAAGGGGGCAGGTACGAGCAGTACTTC.

The genes are TRBV5-1 and TRBJ2-3; maybe TRBD1 (7 bases). The CDR3 spans 16 residues. The ends were cut back, 6 bases at V and 4 bases at J, with 21 bases in the middle. Germline CDR1 SGHRS, CDR2 YFSETQ. CDR3 DNA: TGCGCCAGCACTACACTGCCTGGAGGGGGCGCAGATACGCAGTATTTT. Protein product: CASTTLPGGGADTQYF.

The rearrangement uses TRBV18 and TRBJ2-7, with 7 positions matching TRBD2. CDR1 is KGHSH and CDR2 is LQKENI in the germline V gene. The CDR3 extends over 14 amino acids. The trim removed 5 bases at V and 4 bases at J, leaving 8 bases unmatched. The CDR3 DNA is TGTGCCAGCTCAACGAGCGGGACCAAATACGAGCAGTACTTC. Translation: CASSTSGTKYEQYF.

CDR3 protein: CASSTTHTDTQYF. CDR3 bases: TGTGCCAGTAGTACCACCCACACAGATACGCAGTATTTT. The chain employs TRBV19 and TRBJ2-3; D is unclear. Germline V lookup: CDR1 LNHDA, CDR2 SQIVND (reference sequence). The CDR3 extends over 13 amino acids. The V end was cut by 4 bases, the J end by 2 bases, with 7 bases between.

CDR3 nucleotide sequence: TGTGCCAGCAGTTTAGGCTGGGTTGAGCAGTTCTTC. Its protein product is CASSLGWVEQFF. The V call is TRBV28, the J call TRBJ2-1; the D is unclear. Trimming shortened V by 2 bases and J by 9 bases, and 8 bases separated the two germline ends. Per germline, CDR1 MDHEN and CDR2 SYDVKM. The CDR3 covers 12 residues. The whole variable domain, remainder taken from reference TRBV28 and TRBJ2-1, is DVKVTQSSRYLVKRTGEKVFLECVQDMDHENMFWYRQDPGLGLRLIYFSYDVKMKEKGDIPEGYSVSREKKERFSLILESASTNQTSMYLCASSLGWVEQFFGPGTRLTVL.